Each of the 9 T cell receptor beta chains below was sequenced from the same sample in a study of blood T cell repertoires in COVID-19. TCRdb's copy holds only in-frame clones and misses some; the assay was immunoSEQ multiplex PCR. The sample carries 130,000 or so clones, roughly four fifths recorded once. The sequenced sample was peripheral blood. Receptor source: a human donor in a cohort sampled during active COVID-19.

The V gene is TRBV15, the J gene TRBJ2-1, with 12 bases fitting TRBD2. The CDR3 contains 17 residues. Unmatched junction bases numbered 6, after V lost 0 bases and J lost 6 bases. The germline CDR1 and CDR2 sequences are LNHNV and YYDKDF (reference sequence). CDR3 sequence: CATSRDRLLAGGNEQFF. CDR3 sequence (DNA): TGTGCCACCAGCAGAGATCGGTTACTAGCGGGGGGCAATGAGCAGTTCTTC.

As to this clone: An end of the junction does not agree with germline; a read error may underlie this. V and J are TRBV5-5 and TRBJ2-3, with D possibly being TRBD2 (5 bases). CDR3 length: 13 amino acids. Germline CDR1 SGHKS, CDR2 YYEKEE (reference sequence). CDR3 DNA sequence: TGTGCCAGCAGCAATCCCCTGGACCGCCACGAGGGATTT. This sequence encodes CASSNPLDRHEGF.

DNA of the CDR3: TGTGCCAGCAGCTGGGGCAGGGCAGTGAACACTGAAGCTTTCTTT. Amino acid sequence: CASSWGRAVNTEAFF. The chain is built from TRBV7-9 and TRBJ1-1, with D tentatively TRBD1 (5 bases). Trimming took 4 bases from V and 0 from J, leaving 12 bases between them. There are 15 residues in the CDR3. The V gene's germline CDR1 is SEHNR and CDR2 FQNEAQ (reference sequence). Complete variable domain (other parts from reference TRBV7-9 and TRBJ1-1): DTGVSQNPRHKITKRGQNVTFRCDPISEHNRLYWYRQTLGQGPEFLTYFQNEAQLEKSRLLSDRFSAERPKGSFSTLEIQRTEQGDSAMYLCASSWGRAVNTEAFFGQGTRLTVV.

The V gene is TRBV10-3, the J gene TRBJ2-2, with 11 bases that match TRBD2. The length of the CDR3 is 16 residues. The germline V gene has CDR1 ENHRY and CDR2 SYGVKD. Unmatched junction bases numbered 3, after V lost 5 bases and J lost 1 base. The DNA for the CDR3 is TGTGCCATCAGTACCCTAGCGGGGGGGAACACCGGGGAGCTGTTTTTT. Translated, it gives CAISTLAGGNTGELFF.

This clone occurred once. The genes are TRBV9 and TRBJ2-7; tentatively, D is TRBD1 (6 bases). The CDR3 has 12 residues. V lost 0 bases and J lost 6, with 7 bases in between. In germline, CDR1 is SGDLS, CDR2 YYNGEE. CDR3 loop: CASSVGGGEQYF. The CDR3 region has the DNA TGTGCCAGCAGCGTAGGAGGGGGCGAGCAGTACTTC.

The chain combines TRBV5-8 with TRBJ2-7, with a weak D call TRBD2 (5 bases). CDR1 SGHTS and CDR2 YDEGEE come from the germline V gene. The CDR3 runs 14 residues. V was clipped by 3 bases and J by 2 bases, with 12 bases between them. CDR3 residues: CASSYWTGTYEQYF. In DNA form, the CDR3 reads TGTGCCAGCAGCTACTGGACGGGAACCTACGAGCAGTACTTC.

The J gene is TRBJ1-6, the V gene TRBV18; 7 nucleotides line up with TRBD1. There are 16 residues in the CDR3. Germline V gives CDR1 KGHSH, CDR2 LQKENI. Trimming at V came to 3 bases and at J to 10 bases, leaving 12 bases not matched to a gene. This CDR3 reads CASSPKTGTYGSPLHF. The CDR3 DNA reads TGTGCCAGCTCACCCAAGACAGGGACCTATGGATCACCCCTCCACTTT.

The V call is TRBV7-9, the J call TRBJ2-4, with a possible D match to TRBD1 (6 bases). CDR1 and CDR2 (germline): SEHNR, FQNEAQ (reference sequence). Between the trimmed V and J ends, which lost 3 bases and 1 base, there was a span of 13 bases. The CDR3 length is 16 residues. The DNA for the CDR3 is TGTGCCAGCAGCTTCAACAGGGAAGTTGCCAAAAACATTCAGTACTTC. Its translation is CASSFNREVAKNIQYF.

V and J are TRBV29-1 and TRBJ2-1; D unclear. The CDR3 totals 13 residues. The V end was cut by 2 bases, the J end by 0 bases, with 5 bases between. The germline CDR1 and CDR2 sequences are SQVTM and ANQGSEA. In nucleotides, the CDR3 is TGCAGCGTTGAACAAAACTCCTACAATGAGCAGTTCTTC. Its translation is CSVEQNSYNEQFF.